What follows describes a single T cell receptor beta chain. Its target is not known. The TCR beta cDNA libraries contained unique molecular identifiers. A population of about 0.95 to 10 million T cells gave rise to a few hundred thousand cDNA molecules. TCRdb reanalysed the PCR reads using MiXCR and keeps one entry per CDR3 protein. The repertoire holds about 260,000 distinct CDR3 sequences, with 35% to 45% as singletons. These data originate in a study of post-analysis software for immune sequencing data. Study findings and constraints: F measure showed strong co-clustering of same-batch samples. TRBV segments more frequent in patients than in controls numbered about 5 and included TRBV5-6, TRBV5-1 and TRBV20-1. Controls' normalized Chao1 diversity significantly exceeded that of multiple sclerosis patients.

Per the germline V gene, CDR1 is SNHLY and CDR2 is FYNNEI. With V trimmed by 6 bases and J by 1 base, 7 bases remained unmatched. The CDR3 sequence is 17 residues long. The chain joins TRBV2 to TRBJ2-3; 13 nucleotides match TRBD2. This receptor was obtained from a girl aged 10-17 years with multiple sclerosis. Sequencing used blood. In DNA form, the CDR3 reads TGTGCCAGCAGGCCTCCTGGACTAGCGGGGGGCACAGATACGCAGTATTTT. Translated: CASRPPGLAGGTDTQYF.